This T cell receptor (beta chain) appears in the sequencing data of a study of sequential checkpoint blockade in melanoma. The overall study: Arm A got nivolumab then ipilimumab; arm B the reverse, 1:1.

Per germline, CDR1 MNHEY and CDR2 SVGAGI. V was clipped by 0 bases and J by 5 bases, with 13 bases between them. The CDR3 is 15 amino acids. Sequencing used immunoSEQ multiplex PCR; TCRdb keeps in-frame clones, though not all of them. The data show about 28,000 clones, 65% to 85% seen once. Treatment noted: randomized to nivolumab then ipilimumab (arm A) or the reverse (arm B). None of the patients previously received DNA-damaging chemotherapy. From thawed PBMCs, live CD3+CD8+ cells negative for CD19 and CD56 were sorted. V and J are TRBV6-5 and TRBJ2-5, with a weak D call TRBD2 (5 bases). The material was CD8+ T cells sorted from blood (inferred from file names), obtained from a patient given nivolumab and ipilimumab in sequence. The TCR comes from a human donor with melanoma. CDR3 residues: CASSYSSREGETQYF. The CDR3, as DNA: TGTGCCAGCAGTTACTCGAGCCGGGAAGGCGAGACCCAGTACTTC.